This entry lists 18 T cell receptor beta chains sequenced from one sample in a study of blood T cell repertoires in COVID-19. Assay: immunoSEQ multiplex PCR; the TCRdb copy retains only in-frame clones and omits some. Of 150,000 to 200,000 clones listed, 75% to 90% are singletons. Sequenced: PBMCs or T cells enriched from blood (not recorded which). Receptors were obtained from a middle-aged woman with acute COVID-19.

This chain links TRBV3-1 (or the pseudogene TRBV3-2) with TRBJ1-2; a possible D gene is TRBD1 (6 bases). The V and J ends lost 0 bases and 4 bases respectively, with 15 bases between them. Germline V gives CDR1 LGHDT, CDR2 YNNKEL (reference sequence). This CDR3 is built from 16 residues. The CDR3 coding sequence is TGTGCCAGCAGCCAAGACCGGAAGACAGGTACCTATGGCTACACCTTC. Encoded protein: CASSQDRKTGTYGYTF.

This clone was seen only a few times. The J gene is TRBJ1-1, the V gene TRBV4-1, with a tentative D call TRBD1 (6 bases). The CDR3 has 17 residues. Per the germline V gene, CDR1 is MGHRA and CDR2 is YSYEKL. Trimming removed 0 bases at V and 2 bases at J, with 16 bases between. The CDR3 coding sequence is TGCGCCAGCAGCCAAGAAGGGGGGGGCCGGCTCAACACTGAAGCTTTCTTT. This sequence encodes CASSQEGGGRLNTEAFF.

The chain is built from TRBV18 and TRBJ1-1, with D perhaps matching TRBD1 (5 bases). Germline CDR1 reads KGHSH; CDR2 reads LQKENI. V gave up 3 bases and J gave up 1 base, with 21 bases separating them. The CDR3 is made up of 18 amino acids. The CDR3 DNA reads TGTGCCAGCTCACCTCTTAGGCTTGGAGGGGTTGAGAACACTGAAGCTTTCTTT. Encoded protein: CASSPLRLGGVENTEAFF.

The chain has TRBV19 and TRBJ1-1; 7 bases agree with TRBD1. The germline gives CDR1 LNHDA, CDR2 SQIVND (reference sequence). With 4 bases clipped from V and 5 bases from J, the junction kept 10 bases outside the gene matches. The CDR3 runs 15 residues. In DNA form, the CDR3 reads TGTGCCAGTAGTACCGTGGAGGGGGCTGGTACTGAAGCTTTCTTT. Translation: CASSTVEGAGTEAFF.

The chain combines TRBV11-3 with TRBJ2-3; TRBD2 matches 15 bases. Germline values: CDR1 SGHNT, CDR2 YENEEA. V trimming: 4 bases; J trimming: 2 bases; junction bases outside the gene matches: 7. The CDR3 sequence is 18 residues long. CDR3 DNA: TGTGCCAGCAGCTCCGGGACTAGCGGGGGGCCGATCACAGATACGCAGTATTTT. Its protein product is CASSSGTSGGPITDTQYF. Complete variable domain (other parts from reference TRBV11-3 and TRBJ2-3): EAGVVQSPRYKIIEKKQPVAFWCNPISGHNTLYWYLQNLGQGPELLIRYENEEAVDDSQLPKDRFSAERLKGVDSTLKIQPAELGDSAVYLCASSSGTSGGPITDTQYFGPGTRLTVL.

The chain links TRBV6-5 to TRBJ2-7; TRBD1 matches 9 bases. From germline, CDR1 is MNHEY and CDR2 SVGAGI. The CDR3 is 14 amino acids. V was pared by 3 bases and J by 4 bases, with 4 bases of the junction left unmatched. CDR3: CASSYAGTGYEQYF. DNA of the CDR3: TGTGCCAGCAGTTATGCCGGGACAGGGTACGAGCAGTACTTC.

The chain couples TRBV19 to TRBJ2-7; D uncertain. This CDR3 region has 12 residues. Trimming took off 11 bases at V and 3 bases at J, with 14 bases between the two ends. CDR1 and CDR2 from the germline V gene are LNHDA and SQIVND (reference sequence). CDR3 loop: CASGPSIYEQYF. The CDR3 DNA reads TGTGCCTCGGGTCCGAGCATCTACGAGCAGTACTTC.

The rearrangement uses TRBV3-1 (or the pseudogene TRBV3-2) and TRBJ1-3, with a weak D call TRBD1 (5 bases). The V gene lost 3 bases and the J gene lost 4 bases, with 10 bases spanning the gap. CDR1 and CDR2 (germline): LGHDT, YNNKEL (reference sequence). CDR3 length equals 14 residues. This CDR3 is CASSHMGQGNTIYF. The CDR3, as DNA: TGTGCCAGCAGCCACATGGGGCAGGGAAACACCATATATTTT.

This sequence joins TRBV6-5 and TRBJ2-7, with unresolved D. CDR1 and CDR2 from the germline V gene are MNHEY and SVGAGI. V was pared by 0 bases and J by 4 bases, with 13 bases between. This CDR3 contains 15 residues. In DNA form, the CDR3 reads TGTGCCAGCAGTTACTCCTCCGGAGCCCTTTACGAGCAGTACTTC. Protein: CASSYSSGALYEQYF.

The rearrangement joins TRBV27 to TRBJ1-2; 9 bases map to TRBD1. Germline trimming cut 7 bases from V and 9 bases from J; bases unmatched to any gene: 12. Germline V lookup: CDR1 MNHEY, CDR2 SMNVEV (reference sequence). The CDR3 runs 14 residues. In DNA, the CDR3 is TGTGCCAGCACCACTCTACAGGGGGCTAGACGCTACACCTTC. This translates into CASTTLQGARRYTF.

V is TRBV30 and J is TRBJ1-2; TRBD1 might be the D (5 bases). The CDR3 runs to 14 residues. Looked up from germline, CDR1 is GTSNPN and CDR2 is SVGIG (reference sequence). V was trimmed by 5 bases and J by 2 bases, leaving 15 bases between them. The CDR3: CAWSGDSENYGYTF. Written as DNA, the CDR3 is TGTGCCTGGTCCGGAGACAGCGAGAACTATGGCTACACCTTC.

This clone was seen a handful of times. This chain connects TRBV7-9 to TRBJ2-7; 8 bases agree with TRBD1. Germline assignment: CDR1 SEHNR and CDR2 FQNEAQ (reference sequence). J lost 1 base, V lost 1 base, and 0 bases had no gene match. There are 14 residues in the CDR3. The CDR3 DNA follows: TGTGCCAGCAGCTTAGGGACAGGGTCCTACGAGCAGTACTTC. Translation: CASSLGTGSYEQYF.

This chain links TRBV4-2 with TRBJ2-1; a possible D gene is TRBD1 (6 bases). Germline-derived CDR1 and CDR2 are LGHNA and YNFKEQ. CDR3 size: 12 residues. V lost 1 base, J lost 10 bases, and 8 bases lay in between. The CDR3 DNA follows: TGTGCCAGCAGCCAAGGACAGGCGGAGCAGTTCTTC. Translated: CASSQGQAEQFF.

V usage is TRBV5-1 and J usage is TRBJ1-6, with 9 bases identical to TRBD1. Unmatched junction bases numbered 12, after V lost 1 base and J lost 7 bases. Germline CDR1 reads SGHRS; CDR2 reads YFSETQ. The CDR3 runs to 18 residues. Written as DNA, the CDR3 is TGCGCCAGCAGCTTGAAGCTTCAGCGGACAGGGGAAAATTCACCCCTCCACTTT. Translation: CASSLKLQRTGENSPLHF. Supplemented by reference TRBV5-1 and TRBJ1-6, the full variable domain reads KAGVTQTPRYLIKTRGQQVTLSCSPISGHRSVSWYQQTPGQGLQFLFEYFSETQRNKGNFPGRFSGRQFSNSRSEMNVSTLELGDSALYLCASSLKLQRTGENSPLHFGNGTRLTVT.

The V and J genes are TRBV29-1 and TRBJ1-1, with 9 positions matching TRBD1. Germline trimming cut 6 bases from V and 6 bases from J; bases unmatched to any gene: 11. In germline, CDR1 is SQVTM, CDR2 ANQGSEA. The CDR3 is made up of 14 amino acids. Here the CDR3 reads CSVGGNRGQAEAFF. The CDR3 DNA reads as TGCAGCGTGGGGGGAAACAGGGGGCAGGCTGAAGCTTTCTTT. Using reference TRBV29-1 and TRBJ1-1 for the parts outside the CDR3, the full variable domain is SAVISQKPSRDICQRGTSLTIQCQVDSQVTMMFWYRQQPGQSLTLIATANQGSEATYESGFVIDKFPISRPNLTFSTLTVSNMSPEDSSIYLCSVGGNRGQAEAFFGQGTRLTVV.

V usage is TRBV11-1 and J usage is TRBJ2-7; maybe TRBD1 (6 bases). The germline V gene has CDR1 SGHAT and CDR2 FQDESV (reference sequence). CDR3 length: 14 amino acids. Trimming took off 3 bases at V and 5 bases at J, with 14 bases between the two ends. CDR3 loop: CASSLDSFKDEQYF. DNA for the CDR3: TGTGCCAGCAGCTTGGACAGTTTTAAGGACGAGCAGTACTTC.

The V call is TRBV6-5, the J call TRBJ1-3, with 9 bases matching TRBD1. After removal of 5 bases from V and 0 bases from J, the junction contained 2 bases not matched to a gene. Germline CDR1 and CDR2: MNHEY and SVGAGI. This CDR3 is 15 amino acids long. The DNA of the CDR3 is TGTGCCAGCAGTACGGACAGGGGCTCTGGAAACACCATATATTTT. Amino acids: CASSTDRGSGNTIYF.

The chain links TRBV19 to TRBJ2-3; 12 nucleotides line up with TRBD2. The CDR3 spans 16 residues. With V trimmed by 5 bases and J by 6 bases, 9 bases remained unmatched. Per the germline V gene, CDR1 is LNHDA and CDR2 is SQIVND (reference sequence). This CDR3 is CASSPRTSGDGDTQYF. The DNA of the CDR3 is TGTGCCAGTAGTCCCCGGACTAGCGGGGATGGGGATACGCAGTATTTT.